This record covers a single TCR beta chain. This sample is drawn from a study of T-cell memory formation after mild COVID-19. Study in general: For the most part, TCR clusters were specific to one donor.

5'RACE with constant-segment primers built TCRalpha and TCRbeta cDNA libraries with UMIs. One entry per CDR3 protein results from TCRdb running MiXCR on the 5' RACE reads. The repertoire holds around 450,000 distinct CDR3 sequences, with roughly 20% as singletons. The CDR3 runs 14 residues. CDR1 and CDR2 from the germline V gene are SGDLS and YYNGEE. Between the trimmed V and J ends, which lost 4 bases and 4 bases, there was a span of 14 bases. The V and J genes are TRBV9 and TRBJ1-1; unclear D gene. The clonotype originates from an adult woman who had mild COVID-19 (a few samples of this study predate the infection). Cell type and time point are not known. The sample consisted of PBMCs or a T cell subset sorted from them (not recorded which). The CDR3 here is CASSTLGVTTEAFF. DNA of the CDR3: TGTGCCAGCAGCACGCTTGGGGTTACCACTGAAGCTTTCTTT. The entire variable domain, with the rest obtained from reference TRBV9 and TRBJ1-1, is as follows: DSGVTQTPKHLITATGQRVTLRCSPRSGDLSVYWYQQSLDQGLQFLIQYYNGEERAKGNILERFSAQQFPDLHSELNLSSLELGDSALYFCASSTLGVTTEAFFGQGTRLTVV.